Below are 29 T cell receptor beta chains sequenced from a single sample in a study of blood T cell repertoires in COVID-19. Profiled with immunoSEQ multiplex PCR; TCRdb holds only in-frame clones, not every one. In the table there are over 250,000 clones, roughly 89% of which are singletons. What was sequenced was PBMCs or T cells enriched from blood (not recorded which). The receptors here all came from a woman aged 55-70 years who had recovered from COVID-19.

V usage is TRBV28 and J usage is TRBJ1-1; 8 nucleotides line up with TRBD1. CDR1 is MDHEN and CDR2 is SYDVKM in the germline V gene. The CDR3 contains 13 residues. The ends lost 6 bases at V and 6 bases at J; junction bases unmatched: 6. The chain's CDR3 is CASSNDRGAEAFF. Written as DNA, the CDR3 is TGTGCCAGCAGCAACGACAGGGGCGCTGAAGCTTTCTTT.

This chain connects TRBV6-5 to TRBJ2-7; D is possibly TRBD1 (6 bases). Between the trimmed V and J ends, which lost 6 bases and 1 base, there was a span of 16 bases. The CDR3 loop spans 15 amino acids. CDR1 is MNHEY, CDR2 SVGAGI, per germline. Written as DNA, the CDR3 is TGTGCCAGCAGCTCCCTAACACAGGGTTCCTACGAGCAGTACTTC. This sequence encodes CASSSLTQGSYEQYF.

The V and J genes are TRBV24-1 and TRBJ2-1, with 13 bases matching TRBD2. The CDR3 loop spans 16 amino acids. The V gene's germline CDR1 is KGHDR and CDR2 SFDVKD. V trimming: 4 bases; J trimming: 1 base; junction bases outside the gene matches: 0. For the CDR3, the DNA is TGTGCCACCAGTGAACTAGCGGGGGGGTCCTACAATGAGCAGTTCTTC. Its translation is CATSELAGGSYNEQFF.

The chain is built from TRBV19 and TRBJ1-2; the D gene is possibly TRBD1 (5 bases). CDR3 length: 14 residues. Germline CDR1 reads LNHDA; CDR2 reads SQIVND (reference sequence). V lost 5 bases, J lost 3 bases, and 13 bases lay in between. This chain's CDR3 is CASSVRGRDYGYTF. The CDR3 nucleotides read TGTGCCAGTAGTGTACGTGGCAGGGACTATGGCTACACCTTC.

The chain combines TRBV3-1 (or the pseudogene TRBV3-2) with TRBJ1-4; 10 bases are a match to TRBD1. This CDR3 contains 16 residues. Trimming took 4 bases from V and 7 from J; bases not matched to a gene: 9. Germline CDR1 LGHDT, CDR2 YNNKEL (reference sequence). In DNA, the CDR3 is TGTGCCAGCAGCCCCCTTAGCGGGACAGGGGCTGAAAAACTGTTTTTT. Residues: CASSPLSGTGAEKLFF.

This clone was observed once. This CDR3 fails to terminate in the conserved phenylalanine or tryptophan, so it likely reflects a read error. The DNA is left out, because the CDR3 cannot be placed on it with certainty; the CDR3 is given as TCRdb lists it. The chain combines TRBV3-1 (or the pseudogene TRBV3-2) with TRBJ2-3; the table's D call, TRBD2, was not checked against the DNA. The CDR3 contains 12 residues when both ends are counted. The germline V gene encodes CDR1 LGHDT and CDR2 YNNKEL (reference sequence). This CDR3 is CASSQTSGISCL.

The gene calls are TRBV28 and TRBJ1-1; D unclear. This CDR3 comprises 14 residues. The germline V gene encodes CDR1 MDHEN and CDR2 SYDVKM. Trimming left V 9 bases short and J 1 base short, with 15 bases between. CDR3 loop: CASTREGQNTEAFF. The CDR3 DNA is TGTGCCAGTACCCGAGAGGGTCAGAACACTGAAGCTTTCTTT.

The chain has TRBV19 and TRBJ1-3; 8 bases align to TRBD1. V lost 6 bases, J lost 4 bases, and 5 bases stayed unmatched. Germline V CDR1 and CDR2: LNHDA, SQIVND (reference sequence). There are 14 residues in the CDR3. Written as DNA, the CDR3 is TGTGCCAGTAGCACCAGGGGGCGCGGAAACACCATATATTTT. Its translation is CASSTRGRGNTIYF.

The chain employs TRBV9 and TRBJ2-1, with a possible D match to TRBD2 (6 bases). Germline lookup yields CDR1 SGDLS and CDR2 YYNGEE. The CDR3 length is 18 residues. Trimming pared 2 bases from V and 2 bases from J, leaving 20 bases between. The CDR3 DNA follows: TGTGCCAGCAGCGTGGATCGATTTGGAGGGAGGCCCTACAATGAGCAGTTCTTC. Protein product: CASSVDRFGGRPYNEQFF.

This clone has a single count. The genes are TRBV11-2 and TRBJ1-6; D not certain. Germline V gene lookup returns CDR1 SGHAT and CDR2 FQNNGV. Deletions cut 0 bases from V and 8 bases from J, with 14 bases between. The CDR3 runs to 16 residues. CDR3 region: CASSLDGVWYDSPLHF. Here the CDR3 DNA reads TGTGCCAGCAGCTTAGACGGGGTCTGGTACGATTCACCCCTCCACTTT.

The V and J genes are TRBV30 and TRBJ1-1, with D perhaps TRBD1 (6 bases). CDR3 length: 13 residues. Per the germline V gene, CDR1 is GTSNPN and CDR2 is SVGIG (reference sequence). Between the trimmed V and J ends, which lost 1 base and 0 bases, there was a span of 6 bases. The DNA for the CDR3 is TGTGCCTGGAGTGGACAGGTGAACACTGAAGCTTTCTTT. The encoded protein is CAWSGQVNTEAFF.

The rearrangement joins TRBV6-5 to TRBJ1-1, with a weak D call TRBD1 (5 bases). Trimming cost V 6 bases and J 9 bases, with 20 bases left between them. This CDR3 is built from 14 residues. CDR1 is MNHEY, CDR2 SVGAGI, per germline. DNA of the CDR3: TGTGCCAGCAGAGAGCCCGCCGGGGGGGTTAAAGCTTTCTTT. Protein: CASREPAGGVKAFF.

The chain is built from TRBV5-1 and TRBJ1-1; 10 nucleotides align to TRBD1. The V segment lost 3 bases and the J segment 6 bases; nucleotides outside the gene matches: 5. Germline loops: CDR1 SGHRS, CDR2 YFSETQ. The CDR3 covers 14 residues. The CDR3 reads CASSSGQGVAEAFF. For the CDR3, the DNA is TGCGCCAGCAGCTCCGGACAGGGGGTCGCTGAAGCTTTCTTT.

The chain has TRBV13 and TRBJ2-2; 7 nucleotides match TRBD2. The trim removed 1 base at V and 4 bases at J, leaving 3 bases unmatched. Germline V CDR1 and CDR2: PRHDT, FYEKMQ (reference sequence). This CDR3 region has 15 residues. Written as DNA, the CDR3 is TGTGCCAGCAGCTTAGTTGGGAGGGCCACCGGGGAGCTGTTTTTT. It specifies CASSLVGRATGELFF.

The CDR3: CASSLGREGDQYF. The CDR3 DNA follows: TGTGCCAGCAGTTTAGGCCGAGAGGGGGATCAGTACTTC. This chain connects TRBV28 to TRBJ2-4, with D possibly being TRBD1 (6 bases). V lost 2 bases and J lost 12, with 14 bases in between. Germline assignment: CDR1 MDHEN and CDR2 SYDVKM. This CDR3 contains 13 residues.

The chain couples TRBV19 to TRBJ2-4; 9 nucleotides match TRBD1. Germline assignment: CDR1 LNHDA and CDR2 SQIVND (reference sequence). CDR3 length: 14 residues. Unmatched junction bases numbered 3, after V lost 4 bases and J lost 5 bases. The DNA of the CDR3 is TGTGCCAGTAGTACGGGACAGGGCCAAAACATTCAGTACTTC. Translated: CASSTGQGQNIQYF.

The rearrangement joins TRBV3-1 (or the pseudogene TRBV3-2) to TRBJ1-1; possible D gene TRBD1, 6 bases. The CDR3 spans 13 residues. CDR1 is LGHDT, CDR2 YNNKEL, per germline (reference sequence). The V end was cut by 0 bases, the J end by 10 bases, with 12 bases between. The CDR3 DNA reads TGTGCCAGCAGCCAAGACGAGGGGGGGTCAGCTTTCTTT. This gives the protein CASSQDEGGSAFF.

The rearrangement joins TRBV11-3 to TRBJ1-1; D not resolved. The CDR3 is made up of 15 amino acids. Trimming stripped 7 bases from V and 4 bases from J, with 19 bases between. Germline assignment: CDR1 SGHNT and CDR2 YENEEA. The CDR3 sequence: CASNLREGSFTEAFF. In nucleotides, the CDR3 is TGTGCCAGCAACCTTAGGGAGGGTAGTTTCACTGAAGCTTTCTTT.

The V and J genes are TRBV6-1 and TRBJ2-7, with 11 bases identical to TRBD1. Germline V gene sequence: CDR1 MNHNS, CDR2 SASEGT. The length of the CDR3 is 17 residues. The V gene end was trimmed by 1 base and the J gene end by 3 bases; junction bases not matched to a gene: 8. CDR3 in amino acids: CASSEELWGTGGYEQYF. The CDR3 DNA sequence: TGTGCCAGCAGTGAAGAGTTATGGGGGACAGGGGGCTACGAGCAGTACTTC.

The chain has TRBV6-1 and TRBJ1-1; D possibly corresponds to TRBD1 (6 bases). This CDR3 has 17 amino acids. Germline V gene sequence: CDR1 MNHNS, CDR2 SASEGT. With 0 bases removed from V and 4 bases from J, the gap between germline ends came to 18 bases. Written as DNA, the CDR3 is TGTGCCAGCAGTGAAGCGCTTCTCGGGGGGGCTGGCACTGAAGCTTTCTTT. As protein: CASSEALLGGAGTEAFF.

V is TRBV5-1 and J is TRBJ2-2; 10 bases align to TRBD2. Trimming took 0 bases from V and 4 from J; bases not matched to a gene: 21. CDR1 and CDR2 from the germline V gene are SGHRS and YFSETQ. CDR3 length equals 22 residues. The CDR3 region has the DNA TGCGCCAGCAGCTTGGACTTTCAGGGGTTTAGCGGGGGGCTCCCGGGCACCGGGGAGCTGTTTTTT. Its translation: CASSLDFQGFSGGLPGTGELFF.

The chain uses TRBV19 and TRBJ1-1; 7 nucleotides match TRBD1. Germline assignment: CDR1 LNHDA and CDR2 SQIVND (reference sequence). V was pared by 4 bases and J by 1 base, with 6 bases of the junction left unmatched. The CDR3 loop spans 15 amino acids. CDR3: CASSKGAPENTEAFF. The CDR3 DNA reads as TGTGCCAGTAGTAAGGGGGCCCCTGAGAACACTGAAGCTTTCTTT.

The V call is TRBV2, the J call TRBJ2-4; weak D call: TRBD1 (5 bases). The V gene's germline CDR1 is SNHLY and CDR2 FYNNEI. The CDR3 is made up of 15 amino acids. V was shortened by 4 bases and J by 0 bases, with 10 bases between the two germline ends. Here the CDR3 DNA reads TGTGCCAGCAGTGTAGGGGTGTTAGCCAAAAACATTCAGTACTTC. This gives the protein CASSVGVLAKNIQYF.

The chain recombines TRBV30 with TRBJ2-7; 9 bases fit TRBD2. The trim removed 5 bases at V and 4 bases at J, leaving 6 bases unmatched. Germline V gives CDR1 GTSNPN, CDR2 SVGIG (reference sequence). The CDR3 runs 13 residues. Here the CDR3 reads CAWDRLAAYEQYF. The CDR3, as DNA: TGTGCCTGGGACCGACTAGCGGCTTACGAGCAGTACTTC.

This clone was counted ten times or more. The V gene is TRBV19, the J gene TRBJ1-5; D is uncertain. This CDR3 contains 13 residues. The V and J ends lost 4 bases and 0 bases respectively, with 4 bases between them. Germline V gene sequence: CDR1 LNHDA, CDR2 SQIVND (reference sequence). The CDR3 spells CASSTNSNQPQHF. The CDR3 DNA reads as TGTGCCAGTAGTACCAATAGCAATCAGCCCCAGCATTTT.

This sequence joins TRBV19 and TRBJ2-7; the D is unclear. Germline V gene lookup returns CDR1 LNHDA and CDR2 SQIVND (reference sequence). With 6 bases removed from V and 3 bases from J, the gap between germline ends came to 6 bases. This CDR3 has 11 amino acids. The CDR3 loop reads CASSGIYEQYF. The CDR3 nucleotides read TGTGCCAGTAGCGGTATCTACGAGCAGTACTTC.

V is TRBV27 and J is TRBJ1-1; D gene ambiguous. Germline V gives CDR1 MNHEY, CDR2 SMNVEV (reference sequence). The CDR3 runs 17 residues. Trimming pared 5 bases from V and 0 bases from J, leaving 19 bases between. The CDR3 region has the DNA TGTGCCAGCAGTCCTTCACTCCGCTCCTTTATGAACACTGAAGCTTTCTTT. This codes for CASSPSLRSFMNTEAFF.

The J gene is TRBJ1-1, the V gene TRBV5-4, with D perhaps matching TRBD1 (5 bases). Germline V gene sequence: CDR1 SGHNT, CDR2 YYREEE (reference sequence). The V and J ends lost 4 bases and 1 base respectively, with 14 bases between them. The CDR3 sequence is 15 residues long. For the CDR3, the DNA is TGTGCCAGCAGCGCTGGAGGGGCGTGGAACACTGAAGCTTTCTTT. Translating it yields CASSAGGAWNTEAFF.

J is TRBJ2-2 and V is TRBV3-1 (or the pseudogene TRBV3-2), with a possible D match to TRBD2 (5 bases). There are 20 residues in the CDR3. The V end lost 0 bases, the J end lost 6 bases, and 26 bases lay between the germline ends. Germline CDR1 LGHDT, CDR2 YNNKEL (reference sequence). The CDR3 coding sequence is TGTGCCAGCAGCCAAGATCCTGGAAGTTGGACGGGATATAGGGCCGGGGAGCTGTTTTTT. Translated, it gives CASSQDPGSWTGYRAGELFF.